One sample yielded the 15 T cell receptor beta chains listed below, sequenced in a study of identical twins. TCRdb recomputed calls from the 5' RACE reads with MiXCR, one row per CDR3 protein. This sample has more than 1.5 million distinct CDR3 sequences, with roughly a third found just once. Specimen: cord blood. These receptors came from a newborn girl in good health.

The chain combines TRBV5-4 with TRBJ2-7; D remains ambiguous. In germline, CDR1 is SGHNT, CDR2 YYREEE (reference sequence). The CDR3 sequence is 11 residues long. The V and J ends lost 6 bases and 5 bases respectively, with 9 bases between them. CDR3 region: CASTLRDEQYF. The CDR3 DNA reads as TGTGCCAGCACCTTAAGAGACGAGCAGTACTTC.

This clonotype appeared many times. The V and J genes are TRBV29-1 and TRBJ1-2; the D gene is possibly TRBD1 (5 bases). Germline-derived CDR1 and CDR2 are SQVTM and ANQGSEA. Trimming left V 0 bases short and J 0 bases short, with 11 bases between. The CDR3 is 15 residues long. CDR3 in DNA: TGCAGCGTTGAAGATAGGGGAACAGCTAACTATGGCTACACCTTC. This encodes CSVEDRGTANYGYTF.

The chain has TRBV7-9 and TRBJ1-1; possible D gene TRBD1, 6 bases. Germline V gene lookup returns CDR1 SEHNR and CDR2 FQNEAQ (reference sequence). CDR3 size: 20 residues. Trimming removed 1 base at V and 5 bases at J, with 29 bases between. CDR3 amino acids: CASSLEWGSGTPWGRTEAFF. CDR3 sequence (DNA): TGTGCCAGCAGCTTAGAGTGGGGATCAGGGACACCCTGGGGAAGAACTGAAGCTTTCTTT.

J is TRBJ2-3 and V is TRBV19; D is perhaps TRBD1 or TRBD2 (5 bases each). Germline-derived CDR1 and CDR2 are LNHDA and SQIVND (reference sequence). The CDR3 extends over 15 amino acids. V gave up 5 bases and J gave up 4 bases, with 16 bases separating them. The CDR3 loop reads CASSPGDRHADTQYF. Here the CDR3 DNA reads TGTGCCAGTAGTCCCGGGGACCGACATGCAGATACGCAGTATTTT.

This clonotype was observed once. The V and J genes are TRBV28 and TRBJ1-6, with D tentatively TRBD1 (5 bases). This CDR3 is built from 16 residues. With 6 bases removed from V and 4 bases from J, the gap between germline ends came to 16 bases. Germline CDR1 reads MDHEN; CDR2 reads SYDVKM. CDR3 DNA: TGTGCCAGCAGACTCGGGGACCGTTTGTATAATTCACCCCTCCACTTT. Amino acids: CASRLGDRLYNSPLHF.

This clonotype appeared a few times. The rearrangement joins TRBV2 to TRBJ1-2, with 10 bases identical to TRBD1. The CDR3 covers 14 residues. Germline V gene sequence: CDR1 SNHLY, CDR2 FYNNEI. V lost 4 bases, J lost 6 bases, and 5 bases stayed unmatched. CDR3 in DNA: TGTGCCAGCAGTGTTATGGGACAGGGGAATGGCTACACCTTC. Translating gives CASSVMGQGNGYTF.

The chain is built from TRBV20-1 and TRBJ2-7; D is unclear. Trimming pared 6 bases from V and 2 bases from J, leaving 14 bases between. This CDR3 comprises 13 residues. CDR1 is DFQATT and CDR2 is SNEGSKA in the germline V gene (reference sequence). The CDR3 region has the DNA TGCAGTGCCCCCAAGAGGACCCCCTACGAGCAGTACTTC. It encodes CSAPKRTPYEQYF.

Concerning this clonotype: One junction end does not reproduce the germline sequence, and a read error may be involved. The chain uses TRBV6-6 and TRBJ2-1; no clear D gene. The CDR3 has 13 amino acids. The germline V gene encodes CDR1 MNHNY and CDR2 SVGAGI (reference sequence). The CDR3 DNA is TGTACCAGCAGTTACTCACCTAGCAATGAGCAGTTCTTC. The encoded protein is CTSSYSPSNEQFF.

The chain carries TRBV9 and TRBJ1-4, with a tentative D call TRBD1 (6 bases). Germline CDR1 is SGDLS and CDR2 is YYNGEE. V shed 0 bases and J shed 7 bases, with 13 bases lying between them. The CDR3 is 15 residues long. In nucleotides, the CDR3 is TGTGCCAGCAGCGTAGATACGGGGGCCGTTGAAAAACTGTTTTTT. This codes for CASSVDTGAVEKLFF.

This clonotype was recorded a few times. The rearrangement joins TRBV4-1 to TRBJ2-3, with TRBD2 matching over 10 bases. V gave up 4 bases and J gave up 0 bases; unmatched junction bases: 7. Looked up from germline, CDR1 is MGHRA and CDR2 is YSYEKL. The CDR3 totals 17 residues. CDR3 in amino acids: CASSREGLAASTDTQYF. The CDR3 bases are TGCGCCAGCAGCCGAGAAGGACTAGCGGCTAGCACAGATACGCAGTATTTT.

The CDR3 region is CSARTSGTVDTQYF. DNA for the CDR3: TGCAGTGCTAGAACTAGCGGGACTGTGGATACGCAGTATTTT. This chain joins TRBV20-1 and TRBJ2-3; 10 bases map to TRBD2. The trim removed 2 bases at V and 6 bases at J, leaving 5 bases unmatched. The CDR3 has 14 amino acids. Germline V lookup: CDR1 DFQATT, CDR2 SNEGSKA (reference sequence).

This clonotype was detected only a few times. The V and J genes are TRBV20-1 and TRBJ2-1, with TRBD2 matching over 9 bases. After removal of 1 base from V and 8 bases from J, the junction contained 12 bases not matched to a gene. The CDR3 is made up of 16 amino acids. Germline CDR1 and CDR2: DFQATT and SNEGSKA (reference sequence). The DNA of the CDR3 is TGCAGTGCTAGAGGTGATAGCGGGGGTGATAGTTATGAGCAGTTCTTC. It yields the protein CSARGDSGGDSYEQFF.

This chain joins TRBV12-3 or TRBV12-4 and TRBJ1-1; 7 positions agree with TRBD1. This CDR3 contains 12 residues. V dropped 6 bases and J dropped 4; count of bases not matched to a gene: 2. This CDR3 reads CASRNRGTEAFF. The DNA for the CDR3 is TGTGCCAGCAGGAACAGGGGCACTGAAGCTTTCTTT.

The sample holds a few counts of this clonotype. The CDR3 DNA is TGTGCCAGCAGTTTTTGGGACACAGAGGGGGGTAAGCAGTTCTTC. It is translated as CASSFWDTEGGKQFF. The chain employs TRBV28 and TRBJ2-1; D possibly uses TRBD1 or TRBD2 (6 bases each). This CDR3 comprises 15 residues. The germline V gene encodes CDR1 MDHEN and CDR2 SYDVKM. Trimming took off 3 bases at V and 11 bases at J, with 20 bases between the two ends.

This chain connects TRBV7-2 to TRBJ2-7; D may be TRBD1 (6 bases). Germline CDR1 reads SGHTA; CDR2 reads FQGNSA. The V end lost 4 bases, the J end lost 7 bases, and 23 bases lay between the germline ends. The CDR3 runs 16 residues. The CDR3 sequence: CASSSTGPPSYNEQYF. The CDR3, as DNA: TGTGCCAGCAGCTCGACAGGTCCTCCTTCCTACAATGAGCAGTACTTC.